The clone carrying this TCR beta chain was seen repeatedly, ten times or more. The antigen is undetermined. V gave up 0 bases and J gave up 5 bases, with 12 bases separating them. Per germline, CDR1 GTSNPN and CDR2 SVGIG (reference sequence). This CDR3 is 14 amino acids long. TCR beta CDR3 regions were amplified from RNA transcripts. TCR CDR3 regions were first amplified by RT-PCR with HTBI primers. TCRdb itself ran the multiplex PCR reads through MiXCR, one entry per CDR3 protein. The table has about 400,000 distinct CDR3 sequences, over 12% seen once. This sample is part of a study of T cells in Graves' hyperthyroidism and ophthalmopathy. Study-wide background: At initial diagnosis, before any treatment had begun, peripheral blood was obtained. Study results and limitations: Stable hyperthyroidism and ophthalmopathy were separated using 13 V-J signatures.

Inclusion characteristics of ophthalmopathy patients comprised a Clinical Activity Score of at least 3, a NOSPECS grade of at least 4, and duration under 3 months. Diagnosis rested on symptoms, serum thyroxine and TRAb, thyroid ultrasound, and orbital computed tomography. The sequence was collected from a man aged 18 to 29 with Graves' ophthalmopathy. The chain combines TRBV30 with TRBJ2-3; possibly TRBD1 for D (6 bases). The sample was blood. The CDR3 coding sequence is TGTGCCTGGAGTGTACGCTGGGGGCGAGATACGCAGTATTTT. Encoded protein: CAWSVRWGRDTQYF.